This record looks at one TCR beta chain sequence and its context. In the authors' workflow: Estimation of nucleated cell counts was performed using reference gene primer amplification. Some clones are missing from TCRdb's copy, which holds only in-frame ones; the method was immunoSEQ multiplex PCR. The DNA gave D and trimming, while V, J and clone size come from that table. Of some 16,000 clones listed, roughly nine tenths were seen once; the top ten hold 10% to 13%. The CDR3 runs 11 residues. Per germline, CDR1 DFQATT and CDR2 SNEGSKA (reference sequence). V lost 1 base to trimming and J lost 8 bases, with 6 bases between them. This entry belongs to a study of blood T cell repertoires in COVID-19. Turning to the study itself: The cDNA or gDNA used as material had been derived from T cells, B-cell-depleted T cells, or PBMCs.

The chain combines TRBV20-1 with TRBJ2-4; weak D call: TRBD2 (6 bases). The sequenced material came from peripheral blood. The clonotype originates from an elderly man with acute or convalescent COVID-19. The CDR3 coding sequence is TGCAGTGCTAGAGCGGGGGACATTCAGTACTTC. It yields the protein CSARAGDIQYF.